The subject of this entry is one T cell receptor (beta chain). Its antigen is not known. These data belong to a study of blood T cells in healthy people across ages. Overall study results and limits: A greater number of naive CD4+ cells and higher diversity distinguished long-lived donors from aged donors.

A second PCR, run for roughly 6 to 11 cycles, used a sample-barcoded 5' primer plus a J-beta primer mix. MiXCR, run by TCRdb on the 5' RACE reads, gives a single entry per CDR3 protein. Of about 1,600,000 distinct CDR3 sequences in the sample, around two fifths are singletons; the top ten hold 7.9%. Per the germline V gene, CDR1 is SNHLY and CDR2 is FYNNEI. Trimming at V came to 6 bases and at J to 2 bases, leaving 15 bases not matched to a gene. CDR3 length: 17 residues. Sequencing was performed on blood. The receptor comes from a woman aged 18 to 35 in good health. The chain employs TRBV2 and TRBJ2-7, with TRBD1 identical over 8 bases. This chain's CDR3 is CASSRRGRTGQTYEQYF. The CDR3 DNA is TGTGCCAGCAGCCGAAGGGGTCGGACAGGGCAGACCTACGAGCAGTACTTC.